What follows describes a single T cell receptor (beta chain). This entry comes from a study of blood T cell repertoires in COVID-19. As handled by the study authors: Counts of nucleated cells, estimated from reference gene primer amplification, were obtained. Measured with immunoSEQ multiplex PCR; TCRdb has only the in-frame clones, and not every one. V, J and clone size are taken as reported in that table, and D and trimming were inferred from the DNA itself. The repertoire consists of approximately 480,000 clones, with 80% to 90% occurring once and the leading ten covering approximately 0.9%. Enrolled during active infection, Seattle patients were then followed longitudinally. Germline V gene sequence: CDR1 LGHDT, CDR2 YNNKEL (reference sequence). The CDR3 is 15 amino acids. After removal of 4 bases from V and 5 bases from J, the junction contained 5 bases not matched to a gene.

The sample taken for sequencing was peripheral blood. The chain carries TRBV3-1 (or the pseudogene TRBV3-2) and TRBJ2-5; the match to TRBD1 covers 12 bases. The source is a man aged 18 to 29 with COVID-19, enrolled during active disease. CDR3 sequence reads: CASSPAGTGGETQYF. CDR3 DNA: TGTGCCAGCAGCCCAGCCGGGACAGGGGGCGAGACCCAGTACTTC.